This T cell receptor (beta chain) was found in a study of tumor-infiltrating lymphocytes in primary liver carcinoma. RNA and DNA were co-extracted from approximately 20-30 mg of unsorted bulk tissue. V dropped 5 bases and J dropped 3; count of bases not matched to a gene: 9. The germline V gene has CDR1 SQVTM and CDR2 ANQGSEA. The CDR3 is 15 residues long. A constant-region primer primed TCR beta cDNA synthesis from around 500 ng of total RNA. Libraries covering TCR beta were generated through three nested multiplex PCR rounds (using a slightly modified ARM-PCR). TRBV1-TRBV30 forward primers paired with a C-beta reverse primer drove the first two PCR rounds, roughly 9 cycles each. MiXCR, applied by TCRdb to the multiplex PCR reads, yields one record per CDR3 protein. The sample contains more than 90,000 distinct CDR3 sequences, 65% to 75% of which appear only once.

The receptor was isolated from a woman in her fifties or sixties with primary liver carcinoma and hepatitis B virus infection. The rearrangement uses TRBV29-1 and TRBJ2-1; TRBD1 agrees at 8 bases. Sequencing was performed on liver tumor tissue from sampling region 2. Specified subset: tumor region T2, inferior pole. This CDR3 reads CSVHFPGGVYNEQFF. Here the CDR3 DNA reads TGCAGCGTTCACTTCCCAGGGGGCGTCTACAATGAGCAGTTCTTC.